These T cell receptor beta chains were read from a single sample in a study of shared clonotypes between healthy human individuals. Some clones are missing from TCRdb's copy, which holds only in-frame ones; the method was immunoSEQ multiplex PCR. The data hold approximately 1.4 million clones, with 95% to 99% observed a single time. The sequenced sample was naive CD4+ T cells sorted from blood. Source of these receptors: a young man in good health. CDR3s include the opening cysteine and the closing phenylalanine or tryptophan. A D gene is named only where the DNA matches it firmly. Clone size is given for some rows only: seen once, a few or many times, or a class if the clone is expanded.

d_gene | j_gene | v_gene | abundance | CDR3nt | CDR3aa
- | TRBJ1-4 | TRBV6-1 | - | TGTGCCAGCCGGGAGCAGGGATCTAATGAAAAACTGTTTTTT | CASREQGSNEKLFF
- | TRBJ1-2 | TRBV19 | - | TGTGCCAGTAGTCTTGTGGGCCTTCTAGGCGGCTACACCTTC | CASSLVGLLGGYTF
- | TRBJ2-7 | TRBV27 | - | TGTGCCAGCAGTTTATCGGGGTTGGAGTACTTC | CASSLSGLEYF
TRBD2 | TRBJ2-1 | TRBV7-2 | - | TGTGCCAGCAGCCAAAGGACAGGCGGACTAGCGGACAATGAGCAGTTCTTC | CASSQRTGGLADNEQFF
- | TRBJ1-1 | TRBV21-1 | - | TGTGCCAGCAGCCCCCCCCAGGGAGTGAACACTGAAGCTTTCTTT | CASSPPQGVNTEAFF
TRBD2 | TRBJ2-1 | TRBV11-2 | - | TGTGCCAGCAGCTTCGGACTAGCGGGAAACAATGAGCAGTTCTTC | CASSFGLAGNNEQFF
- | TRBJ2-3 | TRBV5-1 | - | TGCGCCAGCAGCTCCGGACCGACCGAGCCTAGCACAGATACGCAGTATTTT | CASSSGPTEPSTDTQYF
- | TRBJ2-1 | TRBV29-1 | - | TGCAGCGTTGTCGGTGTGAGCTCCTACAATGAGCAGTTCTTC | CSVVGVSSYNEQFF
TRBD2 | TRBJ2-1 | TRBV6-1 | - | TGTGCCAGCAGTGAACTAGCGGGAGGGCTAAATGAGCAGTTCTTC | CASSELAGGLNEQFF
- | TRBJ1-5 | TRBV5-5 | once | TGTGCCAGCAGCTTGAGGCAGGGGTTCCTTAGCAATCAGCCCCAGCATTTT | CASSLRQGFLSNQPQHF
- | TRBJ2-7 | TRBV28 | - | TGTGCCAGCAGCCTTGGACTGATCTACGAGCAGTACTTC | CASSLGLIYEQYF
TRBD1 | TRBJ1-2 | TRBV2 | - | TGTGCCAGCAGTGATTTGGCGGGACAGTTCTATGGCTACACCTTC | CASSDLAGQFYGYTF
- | TRBJ2-3 | TRBV11-2 | - | TGTGCCAGCAGCAACCTGGGCGCTAGCACAGATACGCAGTATTTT | CASSNLGASTDTQYF
- | TRBJ2-2 | TRBV19 | - | TGTGCCACCCACGCGAACACCGGGGAGCTGTTTTTT | CATHANTGELFF
- | TRBJ2-7 | TRBV5-6 | - | TGTGCCAGCAGCTTGGTGCGCGGGGCCGAGCAGTACTTC | CASSLVRGAEQYF
- | TRBJ1-5 | TRBV7-8 | - | TGTGCCAGCAGCTTATTGGGGGAGTCGCAGCCCCAGCATTTT | CASSLLGESQPQHF
TRBD2 | TRBJ2-7 | TRBV19 | - | TGTGCCAGTAGTATTCGAAGCGGGAGGGCCATTTTCTACGAGCAGTACTTC | CASSIRSGRAIFYEQYF
- | TRBJ1-5 | TRBV6-6 | - | TGTGCCAGCAGTTCGATAGGGGGAATGAGCAATCAGCCCCAGCATTTT | CASSSIGGMSNQPQHF
TRBD2 | TRBJ2-1 | TRBV2 | - | TGTGCCAGCAGTGAAGCAGGACTAGCGGGAGGCAATGAGCAGTTCTTC | CASSEAGLAGGNEQFF
- | TRBJ1-2 | TRBV5-5 | - | TGTGCCAGCAGCTCAAGACAGGCCTATGGCTACACCTTC | CASSSRQAYGYTF
TRBD1 | TRBJ2-2 | TRBV28 | - | TGTGCCAGCAGTTCACCGGGACAGGGAACCGGGGAGCTGTTTTTT | CASSSPGQGTGELFF
- | TRBJ2-7 | TRBV4-2 | - | TGTGCCAGCAGCCAAGATGGGGGGAAGGGCTACGAGCAGTACTTC | CASSQDGGKGYEQYF
- | TRBJ1-3 | TRBV7-2 | - | TGTGCCAGCAGGGGTGGGAGCCTATTCTCTGGAAACACCATATATTTT | CASRGGSLFSGNTIYF
- | TRBJ1-1 | TRBV5-1 | - | TGCGCCAGCAGCAGCGGACAGCCAAACACTGAAGCTTTCTTT | CASSSGQPNTEAFF
TRBD2 | TRBJ2-7 | TRBV11-2 | - | TGTGCCAGCAGCTTACCTAGCGGGAGCTCCTACGAGCAGTACTTC | CASSLPSGSSYEQYF
TRBD1 | TRBJ2-1 | TRBV5-1 | - | TGCGCCAGCAGCTCGGACAGGGTCGAACGAACCAATGAGCAGTTCTTC | CASSSDRVERTNEQFF
TRBD2 | TRBJ2-1 | TRBV5-4 | - | TGTGCCAGCAGGGGACTAGCGTCCAATGAGCAGTTCTTC | CASRGLASNEQFF
- | TRBJ2-3 | TRBV4-1 | - | TGCGCCAGCAGCCAAGTGTGGACAGATACGCAGTATTTT | CASSQVWTDTQYF
- | TRBJ1-2 | TRBV9 | once | TGTGCCAGCAGCCCAACGGGACTCACGCCTGGCTACACCTTC | CASSPTGLTPGYTF